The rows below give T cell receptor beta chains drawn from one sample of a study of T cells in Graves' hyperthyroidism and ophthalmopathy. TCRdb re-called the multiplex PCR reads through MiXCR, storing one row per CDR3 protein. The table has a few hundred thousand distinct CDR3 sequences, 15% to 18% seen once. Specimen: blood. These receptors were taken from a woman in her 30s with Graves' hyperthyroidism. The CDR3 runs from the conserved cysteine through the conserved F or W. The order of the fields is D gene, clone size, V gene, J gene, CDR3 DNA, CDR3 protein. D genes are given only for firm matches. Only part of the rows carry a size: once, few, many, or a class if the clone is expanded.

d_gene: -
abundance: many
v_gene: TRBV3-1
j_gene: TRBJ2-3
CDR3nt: TGTGCCAGCAGCCAACAACGGGGACACATTAGCACAGATACGCAGTATTTT
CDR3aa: CASSQQRGHISTDTQYF

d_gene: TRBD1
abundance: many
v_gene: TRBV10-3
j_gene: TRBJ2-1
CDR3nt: TGTGCCATCAGTGAGTCGGGACAGGAGCAGTTCTTC
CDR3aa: CAISESGQEQFF

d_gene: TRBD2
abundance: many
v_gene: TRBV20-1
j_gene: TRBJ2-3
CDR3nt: TGCAGTGCTAGCCCCTCTACTAGCGACACAGATACGCAGTATTTT
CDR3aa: CSASPSTSDTDTQYF

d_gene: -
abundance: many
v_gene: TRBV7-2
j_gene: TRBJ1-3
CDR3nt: TGTGCCAGCAGCCGGGACGGGGCGTCGATGGACACCATATATTTT
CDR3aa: CASSRDGASMDTIYF

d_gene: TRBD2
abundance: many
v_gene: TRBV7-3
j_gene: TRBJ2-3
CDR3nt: TGTGCCAGCAGGTCCGGACTAGCGGGAGATGGTGTAGATACGCAGTATTTT
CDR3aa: CASRSGLAGDGVDTQYF

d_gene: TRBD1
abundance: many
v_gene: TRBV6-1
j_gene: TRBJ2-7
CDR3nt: TGTGCCAGCAGTGAGCGGACAGGGAGCTCCTACGAGCAGTACTTC
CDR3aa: CASSERTGSSYEQYF

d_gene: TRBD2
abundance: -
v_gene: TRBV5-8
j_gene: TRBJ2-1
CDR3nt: TGTGCCAGCAGCTCCCGGCGAAGAGTTAGCGGGAGTGAAGAGCAGTTCTTC
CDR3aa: CASSSRRRVSGSEEQFF

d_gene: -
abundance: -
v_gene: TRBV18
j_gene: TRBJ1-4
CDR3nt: TGTGCCAGCTCACTGCTCCGGGACCCCAATGAAAAACTGTTTTTT
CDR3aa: CASSLLRDPNEKLFF

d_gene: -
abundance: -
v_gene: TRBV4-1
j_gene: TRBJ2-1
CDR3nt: TGCGCCAGCAGCCAAGATTTGACGAGTGAGCAGTTCTTC
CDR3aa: CASSQDLTSEQFF

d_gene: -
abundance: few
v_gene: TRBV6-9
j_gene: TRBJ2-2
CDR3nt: TGTGCCAGCAGTTGCTCAGGGCAGATCCTGAGGGACGGGGAGCTGTTTTTT
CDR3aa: CASSCSGQILRDGELFF

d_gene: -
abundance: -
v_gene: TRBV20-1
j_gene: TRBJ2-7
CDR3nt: TGCAGTGCTAGCCGGCTAGTGGGAGCAGACGAGCAGTACTTC
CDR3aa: CSASRLVGADEQYF

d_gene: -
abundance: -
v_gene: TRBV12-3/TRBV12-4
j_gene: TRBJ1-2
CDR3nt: TGTGCCAGCAGTTTAGCGATCGGGGGGTGGGAAGGCTACACCTTC
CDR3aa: CASSLAIGGWEGYTF

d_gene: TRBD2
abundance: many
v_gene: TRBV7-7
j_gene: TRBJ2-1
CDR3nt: TGTGCCAGCAGCGCCACTAGCGGGAGGTCCTACAATGAGCAGTTCTTC
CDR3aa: CASSATSGRSYNEQFF